Below, 19 T cell receptor beta chains from the same sample are listed, as sequenced in a study of beta chain features in type 1 diabetes. Isolated RNA was reverse transcribed in full, so expressed TCRB transcripts were sequenced. Some clones are missing from TCRdb's copy, which holds only in-frame ones; the method was immunoSEQ multiplex PCR. The table records about 230,000 clones, around 10% of them present only once. The sample taken for sequencing was naive CD4+ T cells from blood. The receptors here all came from a woman aged 18-30 years in good health.

This chain links TRBV6-5 with TRBJ1-2, with 7 bases aligning to TRBD1. CDR1 and CDR2 (germline): MNHEY, SVGAGI. This CDR3 has 13 amino acids. The V segment lost 7 bases and the J segment 8 bases; nucleotides outside the gene matches: 10. The CDR3 DNA reads TGTGCCAGCACGGACGAGGACAGGCGAGGCTACACCTTC. Translation: CASTDEDRRGYTF.

The chain joins TRBV28 to TRBJ1-5; D might be TRBD1 (5 bases). V lost 2 bases and J 5 bases, leaving 13 bases between the germline ends. The CDR3 runs to 15 residues. Germline values: CDR1 MDHEN, CDR2 SYDVKM. The CDR3 protein is CASSLGLTAYQPQHF. Here the CDR3 DNA reads TGTGCCAGCAGTTTAGGTTTGACAGCTTATCAGCCCCAGCATTTT.

This clone has more than one count but fewer than ten. The chain joins TRBV5-4 to TRBJ2-1; D is possibly TRBD2 (6 bases). The V end was cut by 3 bases, the J end by 8 bases, with 12 bases between. Germline V gene lookup returns CDR1 SGHNT and CDR2 YYREEE (reference sequence). The length of the CDR3 is 13 residues. CDR3 DNA sequence: TGTGCCAGCAGCTCCGTGGGGAGGCATGAGCAGTTCTTC. Its translation is CASSSVGRHEQFF.

This clone has only a few counts. CDR3 DNA: TGTGCCAGCAGCGGACGGAGTACTGGGGCAGCTTTCTTT. As protein: CASSGRSTGAAFF. The chain joins TRBV5-6 to TRBJ1-1, with D possibly TRBD1 on 5 matching bases. CDR3 length: 13 residues. CDR1 SGHDT and CDR2 YYEEEE come from the germline V gene. The V end was cut by 4 bases, the J end by 10 bases, with 17 bases between.

This clone was observed a few times. J is TRBJ1-1 and V is TRBV30, with a possible D match to TRBD1 (6 bases). The CDR3 length is 10 residues. Trimming took off 8 bases at V and 8 bases at J, with 12 bases between the two ends. CDR1 and CDR2 (germline): GTSNPN, SVGIG (reference sequence). CDR3 in amino acids: CAREGGEAFF. The DNA of the CDR3 is TGTGCCCGGGAGGGGGGCGAAGCTTTCTTT.

This rearrangement joins TRBV29-1 to TRBJ1-1; D not certain. The CDR3 runs to 12 residues. CDR1 is SQVTM and CDR2 is ANQGSEA in the germline V gene. Trimming removed 3 bases from V and 4 bases from J, with 9 bases in between. CDR3 DNA: TGCAGCGTTGACTGGAGAGCCACTGAAGCTTTCTTT. This translates into CSVDWRATEAFF. The full variable domain, with the rest looked up from reference TRBV29-1 and TRBJ1-1, is SAVISQKPSRDICQRGTSLTIQCQVDSQVTMMFWYRQQPGQSLTLIATANQGSEATYESGFVIDKFPISRPNLTFSTLTVSNMSPEDSSIYLCSVDWRATEAFFGQGTRLTVV.

The rearrangement joins TRBV9 to TRBJ2-5, with D possibly matching TRBD2 (5 bases). The ends were cut back, 0 bases at V and 2 bases at J, with 14 bases in the middle. The germline gives CDR1 SGDLS, CDR2 YYNGEE. The CDR3 extends over 16 amino acids. This CDR3 is CASSVEDGLTQETQYF. As DNA, the CDR3 is TGTGCCAGCAGCGTAGAGGACGGACTTACACAAGAGACCCAGTACTTC. The variable domain in full, with the rest retrieved from reference TRBV9 and TRBJ2-5, is DSGVTQTPKHLITATGQRVTLRCSPRSGDLSVYWYQQSLDQGLQFLIQYYNGEERAKGNILERFSAQQFPDLHSELNLSSLELGDSALYFCASSVEDGLTQETQYFGPGTRLLVL.

Worth noting for this clone: The same CDR3 can be traced to other DNA sequences in this sample. The rearrangement links TRBV5-1 to TRBJ2-1, with 13 bases lining up with TRBD2. Germline V CDR1 and CDR2: SGHRS, YFSETQ. CDR3 length: 15 amino acids. The V and J ends lost 4 bases and 8 bases, in that order; junction bases with no gene match: 6. The DNA of the CDR3 is TGCGCCAGCAGCCCTGGACTAGCGGGAGTCGATGAGCAGTTCTTC. It is translated as CASSPGLAGVDEQFF.

The sample holds a few counts of this clone. This chain links TRBV5-1 with TRBJ1-1, with TRBD1 identical over 7 bases. This CDR3 has 15 residues. V shed 1 base and J 5 bases; nucleotides not matched to a gene: 8. Germline V gives CDR1 SGHRS, CDR2 YFSETQ. Here the CDR3 DNA reads TGCGCCAGCAGCTTGAGGACAGGTCCGGATACTGAAGCTTTCTTT. Translated, it gives CASSLRTGPDTEAFF.

Here the CDR3 reads CASTFGGGYNEQFF. The CDR3 region has the DNA TGTGCCAGCACCTTTGGGGGCGGGTACAATGAGCAGTTCTTC. The genes are TRBV27 and TRBJ2-1, with D perhaps matching TRBD1 (6 bases). Trimming pared 7 bases from V and 4 bases from J, leaving 14 bases between. This CDR3 is built from 14 residues. The germline V gene encodes CDR1 MNHEY and CDR2 SMNVEV (reference sequence).

The J gene is TRBJ1-2, the V gene TRBV14; D ambiguous. Between the trimmed V and J ends, which lost 5 bases and 7 bases, there was a span of 20 bases. Germline values: CDR1 SGHDN, CDR2 FVKESK. The CDR3 runs 15 residues. The CDR3 is CASSDELFGGVGYTF. The CDR3 region has the DNA TGTGCCAGCAGCGACGAGTTATTCGGAGGCGTTGGCTACACCTTC.

This clone was seen a few times. A junction end diverges from the germline sequence, so it may reflect a read error. The chain uses TRBV6-1 and TRBJ2-7; D might be TRBD2 (6 bases). This CDR3 comprises 15 residues. Germline CDR1 MNHNS, CDR2 SASEGT. CDR3 DNA sequence: TGTGCCAGCATTGAATCGGGAGCAGGACGCTACGAGCAGTACTTC. This sequence encodes CASIESGAGRYEQYF.

The V call is TRBV18, the J call TRBJ2-3; 7 nucleotides agree with TRBD1. Germline CDR1 reads KGHSH; CDR2 reads LQKENI. This CDR3 region has 14 residues. The junction had 5 bases not matched to a gene; V was cut back by 2 bases and J by 6 bases. The CDR3 loop is CASSPTGDADTQYF. Written as DNA, the CDR3 is TGTGCCAGCTCACCAACAGGGGATGCGGATACGCAGTATTTT.

This clone has more than one count but fewer than ten. V is TRBV19 and J is TRBJ1-6, with TRBD1 matching over 9 bases. Germline V CDR1 and CDR2: LNHDA, SQIVND (reference sequence). This CDR3 has 15 amino acids. V trimming: 7 bases; J trimming: 6 bases; junction bases outside the gene matches: 7. In DNA, the CDR3 is TGTGCCAGTAAGACCGGGACAGGGATTAATTCACCCCTCCACTTT. It specifies CASKTGTGINSPLHF. Variable domain in full (rest from reference TRBV19 and TRBJ1-6): DGGITQSPKYLFRKEGQNVTLSCEQNLNHDAMYWYRQDPGQGLRLIYYSQIVNDFQKGDIAEGYSVSREKKESFPLTVTSAQKNPTAFYLCASKTGTGINSPLHFGNGTRLTVT.

The chain recombines TRBV9 with TRBJ2-5; D is unclear. CDR1 and CDR2 from the germline V gene are SGDLS and YYNGEE. Trimming pared 0 bases from V and 1 base from J, leaving 7 bases between. The CDR3 consists of 14 residues. The CDR3 loop is CASSVAVVQETQYF. The DNA of the CDR3 is TGTGCCAGCAGCGTAGCGGTTGTCCAAGAGACCCAGTACTTC.

The genes are TRBV5-1 and TRBJ1-6, with a possible D match to TRBD1 (5 bases). Between the trimmed V and J ends, which lost 1 base and 5 bases, there was a span of 10 bases. Germline CDR1 reads SGHRS; CDR2 reads YFSETQ. The CDR3 is 15 amino acids. The CDR3 region has the DNA TGCGCCAGCAGCTTGACCCCAGGGAATAATTCACCCCTCCACTTT. Its translation: CASSLTPGNNSPLHF.

CDR3 nucleotides: TGTGCCAGCACCACCGGAGGGGTTTCCTACGAGCAGTACTTC. Amino acid sequence: CASTTGGVSYEQYF. V and J are TRBV6-5 and TRBJ2-7; tentatively, D is TRBD2 (6 bases). The CDR3 runs to 14 residues. Germline V CDR1 and CDR2: MNHEY, SVGAGI. The germline V and J ends were trimmed by 7 bases and 1 base, with 14 bases remaining between them.

This chain joins TRBV2 and TRBJ2-5, with D possibly being TRBD1 (5 bases). The germline V gene has CDR1 SNHLY and CDR2 FYNNEI. Trimming cost V 3 bases and J 0 bases, with 8 bases left between them. The CDR3 extends over 14 amino acids. The CDR3 bases are TGTGCCAGCAGTGAGACAGAGTACCAAGAGACCCAGTACTTC. It specifies CASSETEYQETQYF. Variable domain in full (rest from reference TRBV2 and TRBJ2-5): EPEVTQTPSHQVTQMGQEVILRCVPISNHLYFYWYRQILGQKVEFLVSFYNNEISEKSEIFDDQFSVERPDGSNFTLKIRSTKLEDSAMYFCASSETEYQETQYFGPGTRLLVL.

The sample holds a few counts of this clone. V and J are TRBV5-1 and TRBJ2-1; 7 bases are a match to TRBD1. With V trimmed by 4 bases and J by 11 bases, 9 bases remained unmatched. Germline values: CDR1 SGHRS, CDR2 YFSETQ. The CDR3 has 13 amino acids. The chain's CDR3 is CASSPGQAQKQFF. CDR3 DNA sequence: TGCGCCAGCAGCCCTGGACAGGCCCAAAAGCAGTTCTTC.